This TCR beta chain originates from a study of blood T cell repertoires in COVID-19. Study in general: Both acute and convalescent COVID-19 samples were obtained from the United States, Italy and Spain. Sources were T cells, B-cell-depleted T cells, or PBMCs; the material itself was cDNA or gDNA.

J was trimmed by 0 bases and V by 3 bases; bases with no gene match: 7. This CDR3 has 16 amino acids. Germline V gives CDR1 SEHNR, CDR2 FQNEAQ (reference sequence). This clone was picked up a small number of times. Data came from immunoSEQ multiplex PCR; TCRdb stores just in-frame clones and leaves some out. The sample includes approximately 130,000 clones, roughly 80% seen only once; the top ten take 6.5% to 9.5%. This sequence joins TRBV7-9 and TRBJ1-2, with 7 nucleotides matching TRBD1. This clonotype was sampled from a human donor in a cohort sampled during active COVID-19. Sequences were obtained from peripheral blood. CDR3 in DNA: TGTGCCAGCAGCTTCAGCGGACAGGATCCTAACTATGGCTACACCTTC. The encoded protein is CASSFSGQDPNYGYTF.